The clone carrying this TCR beta chain was recorded a few times. Its antigen is not known. The sample comes from a study of T-cell reconstitution after alpha-beta-depleted transplantation in children. General study findings and limits: By one year post-transplant, T-cell counts and diversity largely arose from T cells that were newly produced. There were reportedly several hundred expanded graft clones from which alpha-beta T cells came about two months after transplant. The origin of high day-60 TCRbeta diversity in some patients lay in surviving recipient T cells and thymic progenitors.

Unique molecular identifiers were used to barcode this TCRbeta library. One entry per CDR3 protein results from TCRdb running MiXCR on the PCR reads. The sample consists of fewer than 750,000 distinct CDR3 sequences, more than 20% of them appearing once. This CDR3 comprises 17 residues. Unmatched junction bases numbered 10, after V lost 1 base and J lost 2 bases. The TCR sequence derives from a boy younger than two with Wiskott-Aldrich syndrome, due to receive a stem cell transplant. Sequencing used PBMCs, obtained before TCRalphabeta/CD19-depleted stem cell transplant. V is TRBV12-3 or TRBV12-4 and J is TRBJ2-5, with 7 bases lining up with TRBD2. The CDR3 nucleotides read TGTGCCAGCAGTTTAGAGACTAGCCCAGGGTTGCAAGAGACCCAGTACTTC. This codes for CASSLETSPGLQETQYF.